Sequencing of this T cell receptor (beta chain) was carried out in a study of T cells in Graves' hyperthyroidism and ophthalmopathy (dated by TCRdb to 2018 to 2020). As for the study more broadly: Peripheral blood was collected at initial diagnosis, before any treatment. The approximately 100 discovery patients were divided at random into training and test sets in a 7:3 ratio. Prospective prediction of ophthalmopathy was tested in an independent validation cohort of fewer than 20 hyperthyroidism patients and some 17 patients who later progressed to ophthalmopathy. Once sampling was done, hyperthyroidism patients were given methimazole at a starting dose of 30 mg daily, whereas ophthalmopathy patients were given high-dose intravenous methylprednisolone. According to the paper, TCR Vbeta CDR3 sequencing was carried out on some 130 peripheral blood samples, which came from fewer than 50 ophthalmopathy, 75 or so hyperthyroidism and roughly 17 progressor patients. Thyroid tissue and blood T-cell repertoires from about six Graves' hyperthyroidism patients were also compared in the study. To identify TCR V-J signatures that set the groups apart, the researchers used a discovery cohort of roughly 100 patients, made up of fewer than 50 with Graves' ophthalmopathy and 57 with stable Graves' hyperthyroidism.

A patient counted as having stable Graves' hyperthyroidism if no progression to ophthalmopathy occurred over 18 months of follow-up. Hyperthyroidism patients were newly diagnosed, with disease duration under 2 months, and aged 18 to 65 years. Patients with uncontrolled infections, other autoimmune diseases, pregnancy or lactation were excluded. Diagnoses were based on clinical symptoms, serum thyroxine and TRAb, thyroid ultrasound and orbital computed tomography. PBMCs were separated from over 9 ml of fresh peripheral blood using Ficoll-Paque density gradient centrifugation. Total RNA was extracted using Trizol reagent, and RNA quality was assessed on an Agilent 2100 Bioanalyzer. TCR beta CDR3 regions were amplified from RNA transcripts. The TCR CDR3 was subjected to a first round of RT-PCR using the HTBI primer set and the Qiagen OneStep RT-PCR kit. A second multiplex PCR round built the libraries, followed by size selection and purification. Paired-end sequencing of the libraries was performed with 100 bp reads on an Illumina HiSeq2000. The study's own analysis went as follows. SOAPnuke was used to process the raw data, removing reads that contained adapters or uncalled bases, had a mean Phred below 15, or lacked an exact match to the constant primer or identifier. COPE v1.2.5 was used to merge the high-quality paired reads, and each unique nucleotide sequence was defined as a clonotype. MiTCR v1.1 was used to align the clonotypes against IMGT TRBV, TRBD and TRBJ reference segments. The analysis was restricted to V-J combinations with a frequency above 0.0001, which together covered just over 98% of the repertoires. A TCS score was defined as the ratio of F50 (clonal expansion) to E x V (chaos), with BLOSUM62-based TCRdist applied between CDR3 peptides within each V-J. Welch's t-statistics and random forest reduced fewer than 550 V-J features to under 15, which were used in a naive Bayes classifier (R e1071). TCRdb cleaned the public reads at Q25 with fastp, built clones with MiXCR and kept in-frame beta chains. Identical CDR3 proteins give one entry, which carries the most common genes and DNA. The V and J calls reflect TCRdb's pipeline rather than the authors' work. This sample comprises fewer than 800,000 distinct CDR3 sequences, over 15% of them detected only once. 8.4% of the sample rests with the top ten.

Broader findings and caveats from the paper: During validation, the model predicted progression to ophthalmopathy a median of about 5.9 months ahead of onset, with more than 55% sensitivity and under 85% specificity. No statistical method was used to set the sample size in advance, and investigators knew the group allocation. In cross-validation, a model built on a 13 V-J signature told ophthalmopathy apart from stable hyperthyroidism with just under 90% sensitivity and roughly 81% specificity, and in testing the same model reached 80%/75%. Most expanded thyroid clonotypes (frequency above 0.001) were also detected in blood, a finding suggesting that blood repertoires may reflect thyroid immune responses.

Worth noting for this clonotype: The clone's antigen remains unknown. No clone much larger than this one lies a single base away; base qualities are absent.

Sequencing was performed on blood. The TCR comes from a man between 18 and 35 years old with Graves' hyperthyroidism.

The nucleotide sequence is given as TGTGCCAGAGCGGGAGTGCAAGAGACCCAGTACTTC. Translated, it gives CARAGVQETQYF. This receptor chain uses TRBV7-9 and TRBJ2-5, with 8 bases matching TRBD2. Germline trimming amounts to 9 bases on V and 2 bases on J, with 2 as the count of junction bases outside the gene matches. The CDR3 sequence holds 12 residues, the cysteine and phenylalanine included. Only CDR3 DNA remains: 36 bases, in frame from the first base. The germline V gene (reference sequence) provides CDR1 SEHNR and CDR2 FQNEAQ.